The rows below give T cell receptor beta chains drawn from one sample of a study of T cells in Graves' hyperthyroidism and ophthalmopathy. TCRdb re-called the multiplex PCR reads with MiXCR, one entry per CDR3 protein. The table lists about 500,000 distinct CDR3 sequences, roughly 14% of them singletons. What was sequenced was blood. The source of these receptors is a woman between 18 and 29 years old with Graves' hyperthyroidism. The CDR3 runs from the conserved cysteine through the conserved F or W. Each record gives: V gene, D gene, clone size, J gene, CDR3 protein, CDR3 DNA. A D gene is named only where the DNA matches it firmly. The size entry is marked missing in some rows and otherwise reads once, few, many or a size class.

TRBV30	-	many	TRBJ2-2	CAWSVSGGSGELFF	TGTGCCTGGAGTGTATCTGGGGGATCCGGGGAGCTGTTTTTT
TRBV11-2	TRBD2	once	TRBJ2-5	CASSRLAGDPNQYF	TGTGCCAGCAGTAGATTAGCGGGAGACCCAAACCAGTACTTC
TRBV5-1	TRBD1	many	TRBJ1-2	CASSYRDRGDYGYTF	TGCGCCAGCAGCTACCGGGACAGGGGCGACTATGGCTACACCTTC
TRBV3-1	-	many	TRBJ2-3	CASTSGWGTQYF	TGTGCCAGCACCTCCGGTTGGGGTACGCAGTATTTT
TRBV20-1	-	-	TRBJ2-3	CSAGPSTDTQYF	TGCAGTGCCGGCCCGAGCACAGATACGCAGTATTTT
TRBV11-2	TRBD1	many	TRBJ1-2	CASSPPGQGYGYTF	TGTGCCAGCAGCCCACCGGGACAGGGTTATGGCTACACCTTC
TRBV12-3/TRBV12-4	-	few	TRBJ1-5	CASSSRGVSNQPQHF	TGTGCCAGCAGTTCCCGCGGGGTCAGCAATCAGCCCCAGCATTTT
TRBV7-9	TRBD1	many	TRBJ2-1	CASSLRQGANEQFF	TGTGCCAGCAGCTTAAGACAGGGGGCAAATGAGCAGTTCTTC
TRBV12-3/TRBV12-4	TRBD1	few	TRBJ2-1	CASSPTRTGSNEQFF	TGTGCCAGCAGCCCGACCCGGACAGGGAGTAATGAGCAGTTCTTC
TRBV2	TRBD2	many	TRBJ2-3	CASKREAGDLVDTQYF	TGTGCCAGCAAACGGGAGGCGGGAGATTTGGTAGATACGCAGTATTTT
TRBV19	TRBD2	many	TRBJ2-1	CASRGTSGSPGFSYNEQFF	TGTGCCAGTAGGGGGACTAGCGGGAGTCCCGGTTTCTCCTACAATGAGCAGTTCTTC
TRBV19	-	many	TRBJ1-1	CASSIGVGRPNTEAFF	TGTGCCAGTAGTATAGGGGTTGGCAGACCGAACACTGAAGCTTTCTTT
TRBV30	-	-	TRBJ2-4	CAWSVLKLGAKNIQYF	TGTGCCTGGAGTGTACTCAAACTTGGGGCCAAAAACATTCAGTACTTC
TRBV11-2	-	many	TRBJ1-1	CASSPYPVTEAFF	TGTGCCAGCAGCCCGTACCCGGTGACTGAAGCTTTCTTT
TRBV24-1	-	many	TRBJ1-5	CATSDPGDGQPQHF	TGTGCCACCAGTGATCCAGGGGATGGGCAGCCCCAGCATTTT